This T cell receptor (beta chain) was profiled in a study of blood T cell repertoires in COVID-19. Study summary: Recovered status in Cohort 3 required two negative PCRs, clearance, or symptom resolution. The samples span acute and convalescent COVID-19 from the United States, Italy and Spain.

This clone was counted only a few times. Donors were grouped by their self-reported clinical history. V lost 7 bases to trimming and J lost 4 bases, with 10 bases between them. The CDR3 runs to 13 residues. CDR1 is MDHEN, CDR2 SYDVKM, per germline. In the source study's methods: Estimation of nucleated cell counts was performed using reference gene primer amplification. The protocol was immunoSEQ multiplex PCR, while the TCRdb copy is restricted to in-frame clones and leaves out a portion. V and J calls and clone size are copied from that table; D and trimming were computed from the DNA. The profile covers roughly 210,000 clones, with roughly 87% appearing a single time and roughly 7.1% taken by the ten largest.

Material for sequencing was PBMCs or T cells enriched from blood (not recorded which). J is TRBJ1-4 and V is TRBV28; the D gene is possibly TRBD1 (6 bases). This clonotype was obtained from a man aged 25-45 years in a cohort exposed to, infected with or recovered from COVID-19 (not recorded which). The CDR3, as DNA: TGTGCCAGCACCGTGGACAGTAATGAAAAACTGTTTTTT. Translation: CASTVDSNEKLFF.